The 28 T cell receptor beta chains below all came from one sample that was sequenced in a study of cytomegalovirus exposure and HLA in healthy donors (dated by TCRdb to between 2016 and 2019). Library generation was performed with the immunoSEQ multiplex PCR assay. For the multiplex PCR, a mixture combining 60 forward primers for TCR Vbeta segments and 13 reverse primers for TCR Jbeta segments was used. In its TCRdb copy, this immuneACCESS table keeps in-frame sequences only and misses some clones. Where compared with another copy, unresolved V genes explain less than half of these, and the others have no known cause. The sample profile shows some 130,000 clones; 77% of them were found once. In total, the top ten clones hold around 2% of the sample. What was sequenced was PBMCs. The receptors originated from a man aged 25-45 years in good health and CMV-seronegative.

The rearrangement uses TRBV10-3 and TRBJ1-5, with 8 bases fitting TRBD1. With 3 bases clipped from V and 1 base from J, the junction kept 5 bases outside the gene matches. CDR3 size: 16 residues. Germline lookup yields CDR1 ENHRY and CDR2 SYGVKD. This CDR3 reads CAISEGQGGSNQPQHF. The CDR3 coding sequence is TGTGCCATCAGTGAAGGACAGGGCGGGAGCAATCAGCCCCAGCATTTT.

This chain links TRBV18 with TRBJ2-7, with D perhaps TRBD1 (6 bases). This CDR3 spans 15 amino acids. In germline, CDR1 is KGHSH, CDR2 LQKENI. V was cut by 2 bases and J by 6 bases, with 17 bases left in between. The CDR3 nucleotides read TGTGCCAGCTCACCAGAGACAGTTGCCAGGGGCGAGCAGTACTTC. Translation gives CASSPETVARGEQYF. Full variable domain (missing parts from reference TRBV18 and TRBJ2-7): NAGVMQNPRHLVRRRGQEARLRCSPMKGHSHVYWYRQLPEEGLKFMVYLQKENIIDESGMPKERFSAEFPKEGPSILRIQQVVRGDSAAYFCASSPETVARGEQYFGPGTRLTVT.

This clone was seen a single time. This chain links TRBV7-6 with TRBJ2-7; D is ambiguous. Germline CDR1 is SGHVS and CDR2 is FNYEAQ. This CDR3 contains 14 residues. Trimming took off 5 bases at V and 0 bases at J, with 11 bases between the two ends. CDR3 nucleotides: TGTGCCAGCAGCCACTACTTGAGCTCCTACGAGCAGTACTTC. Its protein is CASSHYLSSYEQYF.

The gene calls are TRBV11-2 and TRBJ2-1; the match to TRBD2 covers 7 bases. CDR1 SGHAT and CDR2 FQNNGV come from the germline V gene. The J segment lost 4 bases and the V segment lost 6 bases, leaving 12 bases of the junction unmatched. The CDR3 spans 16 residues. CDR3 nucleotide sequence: TGTGCCAGCAGTCCGGCGAGCGGGGCCGATTACAATGAGCAGTTCTTC. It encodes CASSPASGADYNEQFF.

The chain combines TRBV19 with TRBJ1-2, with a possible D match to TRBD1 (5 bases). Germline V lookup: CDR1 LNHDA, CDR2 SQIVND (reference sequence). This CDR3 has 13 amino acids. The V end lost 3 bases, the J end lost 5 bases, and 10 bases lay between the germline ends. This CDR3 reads CASSIRGQYGYTF. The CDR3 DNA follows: TGTGCCAGTAGTATTCGTGGACAATATGGCTACACCTTC.

CDR3: CAARGQGGLETQYF. CDR3 sequence (DNA): TGTGCCGCGCGAGGACAGGGAGGTTTGGAGACCCAGTACTTC. The rearrangement links TRBV10-3 to TRBJ2-5, with 8 bases that match TRBD1. Germline trimming cut 11 bases from V and 5 bases from J; bases unmatched to any gene: 13. The CDR3 length is 14 residues. Germline loops: CDR1 ENHRY, CDR2 SYGVKD.

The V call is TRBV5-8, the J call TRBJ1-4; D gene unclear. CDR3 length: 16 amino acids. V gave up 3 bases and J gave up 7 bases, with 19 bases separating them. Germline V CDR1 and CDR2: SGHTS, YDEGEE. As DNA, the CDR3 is TGTGCCAGCAGCTGGAGGTTGCAGTTCGGCGTTGAAAAACTGTTTTTT. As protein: CASSWRLQFGVEKLFF. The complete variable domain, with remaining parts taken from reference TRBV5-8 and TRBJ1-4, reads EAGVTQSPTHLIKTRGQQATLRCSPISGHTSVYWYQQALGLGLQFLLWYDEGEERNRGNFPPRFSGRQFPNYSSELNVNALELEDSALYLCASSWRLQFGVEKLFFGSGTQLSVL.

CDR3 in amino acids: CASSFWGQPYEQYF. The CDR3 region has the DNA TGTGCCAGCAGCTTTTGGGGACAGCCCTACGAGCAGTACTTC. The chain joins TRBV11-2 to TRBJ2-7, with 7 nucleotides matching TRBD1. With V trimmed by 3 bases and J by 2 bases, 4 bases remained unmatched. Looked up from germline, CDR1 is SGHAT and CDR2 is FQNNGV. CDR3 size: 14 residues.

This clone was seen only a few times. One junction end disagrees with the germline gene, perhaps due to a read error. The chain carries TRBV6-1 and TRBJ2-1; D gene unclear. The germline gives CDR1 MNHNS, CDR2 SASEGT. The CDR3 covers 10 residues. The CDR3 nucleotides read TGTGCCAGCAGTAGTAATAGCCCGCTCTTC. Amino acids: CASSSNSPLF.

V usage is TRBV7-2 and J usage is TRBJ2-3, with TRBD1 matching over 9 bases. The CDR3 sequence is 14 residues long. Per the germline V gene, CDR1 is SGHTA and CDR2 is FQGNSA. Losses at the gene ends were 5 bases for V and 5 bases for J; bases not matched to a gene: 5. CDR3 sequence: CASSPQGARDTQYF. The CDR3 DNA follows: TGTGCCAGCAGCCCACAGGGGGCAAGAGATACGCAGTATTTT.

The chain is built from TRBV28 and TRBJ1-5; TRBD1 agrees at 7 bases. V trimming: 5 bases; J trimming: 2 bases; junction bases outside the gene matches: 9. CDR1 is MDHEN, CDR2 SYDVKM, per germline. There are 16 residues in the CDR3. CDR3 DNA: TGTGCCAGCAGTGGGTCAGGGGGAATTGGCAATCAGCCCCAGCATTTT. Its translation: CASSGSGGIGNQPQHF.

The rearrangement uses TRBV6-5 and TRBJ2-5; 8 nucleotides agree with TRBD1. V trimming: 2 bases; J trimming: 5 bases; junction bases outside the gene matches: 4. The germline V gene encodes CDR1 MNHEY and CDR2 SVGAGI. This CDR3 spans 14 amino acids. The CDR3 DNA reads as TGTGCCAGCAGTTACGGACAGGGCGGGGAGACCCAGTACTTC. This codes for CASSYGQGGETQYF.

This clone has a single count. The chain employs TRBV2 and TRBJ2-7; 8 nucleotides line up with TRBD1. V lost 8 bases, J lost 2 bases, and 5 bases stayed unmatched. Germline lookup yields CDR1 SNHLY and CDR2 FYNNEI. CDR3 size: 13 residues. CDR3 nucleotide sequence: TGTGCCAGCGACAGGGGAGGTGCCTACGAGCAGTACTTC. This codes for CASDRGGAYEQYF.

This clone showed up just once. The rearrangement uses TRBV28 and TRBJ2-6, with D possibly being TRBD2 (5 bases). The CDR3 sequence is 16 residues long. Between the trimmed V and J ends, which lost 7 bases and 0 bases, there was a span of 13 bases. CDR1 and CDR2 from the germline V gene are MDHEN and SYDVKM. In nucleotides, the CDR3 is TGTGCCAGCACGCCGCGGGTAAACTCTGGGGCCAACGTCCTGACTTTC. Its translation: CASTPRVNSGANVLTF. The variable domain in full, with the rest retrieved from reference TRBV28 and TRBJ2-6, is DVKVTQSSRYLVKRTGEKVFLECVQDMDHENMFWYRQDPGLGLRLIYFSYDVKMKEKGDIPEGYSVSREKKERFSLILESASTNQTSMYLCASTPRVNSGANVLTFGAGSRLTVL.

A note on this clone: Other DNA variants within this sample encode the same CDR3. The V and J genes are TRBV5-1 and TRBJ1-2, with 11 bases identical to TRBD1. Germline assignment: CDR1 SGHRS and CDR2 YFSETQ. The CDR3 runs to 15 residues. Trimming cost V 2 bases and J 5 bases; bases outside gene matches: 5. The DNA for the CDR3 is TGCGCCAGCAGCTTAACTGGGACAGGGGGTTATGGCTACACCTTC. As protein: CASSLTGTGGYGYTF.

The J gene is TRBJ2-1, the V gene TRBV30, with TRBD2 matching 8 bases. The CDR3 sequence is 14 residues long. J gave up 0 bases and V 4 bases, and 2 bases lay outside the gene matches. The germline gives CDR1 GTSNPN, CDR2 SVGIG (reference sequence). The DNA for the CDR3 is TGTGCCTGGAATAGCGGGAACTCCTACAATGAGCAGTTCTTC. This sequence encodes CAWNSGNSYNEQFF. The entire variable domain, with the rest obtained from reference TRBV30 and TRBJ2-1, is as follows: SQTIHQWPATLVQPVGSPLSLECTVEGTSNPNLYWYRQAAGRGLQLLFYSVGIGQISSEVPQNLSASRPQDRQFILSSKKLLLSDSGFYLCAWNSGNSYNEQFFGPGTRLTVL.

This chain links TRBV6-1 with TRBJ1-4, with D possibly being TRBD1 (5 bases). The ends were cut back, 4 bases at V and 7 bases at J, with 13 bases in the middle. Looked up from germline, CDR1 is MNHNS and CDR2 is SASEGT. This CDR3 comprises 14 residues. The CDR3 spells CASSAWGGSEKLFF. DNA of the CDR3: TGTGCCAGCAGTGCCTGGGGGGGTAGTGAAAAACTGTTTTTT.

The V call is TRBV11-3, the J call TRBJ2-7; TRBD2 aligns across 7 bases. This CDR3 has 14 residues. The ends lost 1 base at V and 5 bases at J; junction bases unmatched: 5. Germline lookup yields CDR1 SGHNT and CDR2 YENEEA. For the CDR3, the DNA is TGTGCCAGCAGCTTAGGCGGGAGAGGGCACGAGCAGTACTTC. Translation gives CASSLGGRGHEQYF.

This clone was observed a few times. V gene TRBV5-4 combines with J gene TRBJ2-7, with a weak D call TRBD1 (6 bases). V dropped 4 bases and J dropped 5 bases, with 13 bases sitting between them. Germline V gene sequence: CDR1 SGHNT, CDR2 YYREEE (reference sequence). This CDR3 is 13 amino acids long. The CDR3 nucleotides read TGTGCCAGCAGCCAACAGGGATTGCACGAGCAGTACTTC. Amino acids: CASSQQGLHEQYF.

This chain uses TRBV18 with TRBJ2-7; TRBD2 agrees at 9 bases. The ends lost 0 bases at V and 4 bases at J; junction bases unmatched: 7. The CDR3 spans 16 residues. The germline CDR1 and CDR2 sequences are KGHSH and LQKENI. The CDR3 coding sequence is TGTGCCAGCTCACCACCCGCGCTAGCGGGGCCGTACGAGCAGTACTTC. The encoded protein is CASSPPALAGPYEQYF.

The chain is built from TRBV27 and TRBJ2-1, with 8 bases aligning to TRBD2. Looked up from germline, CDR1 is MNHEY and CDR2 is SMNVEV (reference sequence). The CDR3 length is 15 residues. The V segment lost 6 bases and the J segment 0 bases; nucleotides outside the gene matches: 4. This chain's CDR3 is CASRESGSSYNEQFF. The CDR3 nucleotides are TGTGCCAGCAGGGAGAGCGGGAGCTCCTACAATGAGCAGTTCTTC.

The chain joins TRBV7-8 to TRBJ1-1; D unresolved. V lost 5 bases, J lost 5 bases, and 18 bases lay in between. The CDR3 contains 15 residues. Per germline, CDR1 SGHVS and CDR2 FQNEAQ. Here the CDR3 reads CASSPSLGRRTEAFF. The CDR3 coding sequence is TGTGCCAGCAGCCCGTCCCTGGGTCGGCGGACTGAAGCTTTCTTT.

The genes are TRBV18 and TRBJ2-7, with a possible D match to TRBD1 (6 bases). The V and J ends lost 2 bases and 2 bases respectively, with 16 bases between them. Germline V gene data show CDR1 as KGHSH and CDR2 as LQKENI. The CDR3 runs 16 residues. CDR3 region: CASSPEVPGAAYEQYF. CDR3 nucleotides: TGTGCCAGCTCACCAGAGGTTCCAGGGGCGGCCTACGAGCAGTACTTC. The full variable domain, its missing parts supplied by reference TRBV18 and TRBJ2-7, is NAGVMQNPRHLVRRRGQEARLRCSPMKGHSHVYWYRQLPEEGLKFMVYLQKENIIDESGMPKERFSAEFPKEGPSILRIQQVVRGDSAAYFCASSPEVPGAAYEQYFGPGTRLTVT.

CDR3 protein: CASIDRSVSYEQYF. For the CDR3, the DNA is TGTGCCAGCATTGACAGGTCCGTATCCTACGAGCAGTACTTC. V usage is TRBV6-1 and J usage is TRBJ2-7; weak D call: TRBD1 (6 bases). Germline V gene data show CDR1 as MNHNS and CDR2 as SASEGT. Trimming removed 7 bases from V and 1 base from J, with 14 bases in between. CDR3 size: 14 residues.

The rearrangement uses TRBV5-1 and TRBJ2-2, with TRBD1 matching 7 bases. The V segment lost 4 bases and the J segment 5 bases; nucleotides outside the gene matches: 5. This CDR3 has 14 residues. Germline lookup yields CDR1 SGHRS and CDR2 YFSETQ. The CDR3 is CASSLGQITGELFF. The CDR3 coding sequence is TGCGCCAGCAGCCTGGGACAGATAACCGGGGAGCTGTTTTTT.

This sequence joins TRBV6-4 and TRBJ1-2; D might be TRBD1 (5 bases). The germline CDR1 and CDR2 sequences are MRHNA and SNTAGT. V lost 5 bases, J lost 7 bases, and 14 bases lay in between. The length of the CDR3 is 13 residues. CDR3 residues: CASSWRGVVGYTF. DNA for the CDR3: TGTGCCAGCAGTTGGCGGGGGGTGGTTGGCTACACCTTC.

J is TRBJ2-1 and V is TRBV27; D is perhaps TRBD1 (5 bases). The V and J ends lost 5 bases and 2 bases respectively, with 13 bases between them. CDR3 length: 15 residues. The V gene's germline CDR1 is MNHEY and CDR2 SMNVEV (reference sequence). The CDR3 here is CASSKETETYNEQFF. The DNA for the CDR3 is TGTGCCAGCAGTAAAGAGACAGAGACCTACAATGAGCAGTTCTTC.

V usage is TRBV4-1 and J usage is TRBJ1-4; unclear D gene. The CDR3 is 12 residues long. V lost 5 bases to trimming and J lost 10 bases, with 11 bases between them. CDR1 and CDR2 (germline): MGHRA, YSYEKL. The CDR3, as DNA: TGCGCCAGCAGCAACACCCCGGGAAAACTGTTTTTT. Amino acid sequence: CASSNTPGKLFF.